These T cell receptor beta chains were read from a single sample in a study of vaccination and CD4 T cells after COVID-19. TCRdb reprocessed the PCR reads with MiXCR, giving one entry per CDR3 protein. The sample lists about 15,000 distinct CDR3 sequences, about 48% seen once, with roughly an eighth in the top ten. No antigens are known for them. The sample comprised CD4+ T cells from blood, cultured in vitro. These receptors came from a human donor who had recovered from COVID-19. The CDR3 runs from the conserved cysteine through the conserved F or W. D genes are given only for firm matches. Clone size is shown for a subset of rows, as once, few, many or a class of expanded clone.

v_gene: TRBV18
len: 17
j_gene: TRBJ2-1
abundance: .
d_gene: TRBD2
CDR3aa: CASSAKTSGGQYNEQFF
CDR3nt: TGTGCCAGCTCGGCGAAGACTAGCGGGGGGCAATACAATGAGCAGTTCTTC

v_gene: TRBV6-1
len: 16
j_gene: TRBJ1-5
abundance: .
d_gene: TRBD1
CDR3aa: CASSPGDRVSNQPQHF
CDR3nt: TGTGCCAGCAGTCCCGGTGACAGGGTCAGCAATCAGCCCCAGCATTTT

v_gene: TRBV24-1
len: 16
j_gene: TRBJ1-5
abundance: few
d_gene: TRBD1
CDR3aa: CATSTGGPNSNQPQHF
CDR3nt: TGTGCCACCAGCACAGGGGGTCCAAATAGCAATCAGCCCCAGCATTTT

v_gene: TRBV20-1
len: 16
j_gene: TRBJ2-3
abundance: .
d_gene: TRBD2
CDR3aa: CSARGLLAGGTDTQYF
CDR3nt: TGCAGTGCTAGAGGTTTACTAGCGGGAGGGACAGATACGCAGTATTTT

v_gene: TRBV6-2/TRBV6-3
len: 13
j_gene: TRBJ1-2
abundance: few
d_gene: .
CDR3aa: CASSASANYGYTF
CDR3nt: TGTGCCAGCAGCGCTTCAGCTAACTATGGCTACACCTTC

v_gene: TRBV11-2
len: 14
j_gene: TRBJ1-1
abundance: few
d_gene: TRBD1
CDR3aa: CASSYQGGGTEAFF
CDR3nt: TGTGCCAGCAGCTACCAGGGGGGAGGGACTGAAGCTTTCTTT

v_gene: TRBV19
len: 15
j_gene: TRBJ2-5
abundance: .
d_gene: TRBD1
CDR3aa: CASSSPDRVGETQYF
CDR3nt: TGTGCCAGTAGTTCACCCGACAGGGTGGGTGAGACCCAGTACTTC

v_gene: TRBV7-2
len: 15
j_gene: TRBJ1-5
abundance: .
d_gene: .
CDR3aa: CASSPGLSSNQPQHF
CDR3nt: TGTGCCAGCAGCCCTGGACTGTCTAGCAATCAGCCCCAGCATTTT

v_gene: TRBV6-5
len: 15
j_gene: TRBJ1-5
abundance: .
d_gene: .
CDR3aa: CASSFRGNSNQPQHF
CDR3nt: TGTGCCAGCAGTTTCAGGGGAAATAGCAATCAGCCCCAGCATTTT

v_gene: TRBV11-1
len: 16
j_gene: TRBJ2-7
abundance: .
d_gene: .
CDR3aa: CASSSMAKRSVYEQYF
CDR3nt: TGTGCCAGCAGCTCTATGGCCAAAAGGTCGGTGTACGAGCAGTACTTC

v_gene: TRBV5-1
len: 12
j_gene: TRBJ1-1
abundance: .
d_gene: .
CDR3aa: CASGRDNTEAFF
CDR3nt: TGCGCCAGCGGCCGGGACAACACTGAAGCTTTCTTT

v_gene: TRBV28
len: 15
j_gene: TRBJ1-2
abundance: .
d_gene: .
CDR3aa: CTSSPLGVGSYGYTF
CDR3nt: TGTACCAGCAGTCCACTTGGGGTCGGCTCCTATGGCTACACCTTC

v_gene: TRBV9
len: 15
j_gene: TRBJ2-3
abundance: .
d_gene: .
CDR3aa: CASSVAGASTDTQYF
CDR3nt: TGTGCCAGCAGCGTAGCGGGGGCTAGCACAGATACGCAGTATTTT

v_gene: TRBV28
len: 18
j_gene: TRBJ2-7
abundance: few
d_gene: TRBD2
CDR3aa: CASSLSRGIGSFDYEQYF
CDR3nt: TGTGCCAGCAGTTTATCGCGGGGGATCGGTTCATTTGACTACGAGCAGTACTTC

v_gene: TRBV2
len: 14
j_gene: TRBJ2-3
abundance: .
d_gene: TRBD1
CDR3aa: CASSDRASTDTQYF
CDR3nt: TGTGCCAGCAGCGACAGGGCTAGCACAGATACGCAGTATTTT

v_gene: TRBV6-5
len: 16
j_gene: TRBJ2-3
abundance: few
d_gene: .
CDR3aa: CASSYLLRGSTDTQYF
CDR3nt: TGTGCCAGCAGTTACCTCCTTAGGGGTAGCACAGATACGCAGTATTTT

v_gene: TRBV4-1
len: 16
j_gene: TRBJ2-7
abundance: .
d_gene: TRBD2
CDR3aa: CASSQAGSGWTSEQYF
CDR3nt: TGCGCCAGCAGCCAAGCTGGTTCGGGGTGGACTAGCGAGCAGTACTTC

v_gene: TRBV6-1
len: 14
j_gene: TRBJ2-5
abundance: few
d_gene: TRBD1
CDR3aa: CASSPRTGGETQYF
CDR3nt: TGTGCCAGCAGCCCGAGGACAGGGGGCGAGACCCAGTACTTC

v_gene: TRBV20-1
len: 16
j_gene: TRBJ2-3
abundance: once
d_gene: .
CDR3aa: CSARGQNTLGTDTQYF
CDR3nt: TGCAGTGCTAGAGGACAAAACACACTAGGCACAGATACGCAGTATTTT

v_gene: TRBV20-1
len: 12
j_gene: TRBJ1-1
abundance: few
d_gene: .
CDR3aa: CSASYLGTRAFF
CDR3nt: TGCAGTGCTTCATACCTGGGGACAAGAGCTTTCTTT

v_gene: TRBV6-1
len: 12
j_gene: TRBJ2-7
abundance: .
d_gene: .
CDR3aa: CASSRDRYEQYF
CDR3nt: TGTGCCAGCAGTCGGGACCGTTACGAGCAGTACTTC

v_gene: TRBV11-2
len: 14
j_gene: TRBJ1-2
abundance: .
d_gene: .
CDR3aa: CASSPTGSNYGYTF
CDR3nt: TGTGCCAGCAGCCCGACAGGATCTAACTATGGCTACACCTTC

v_gene: TRBV7-3
len: 15
j_gene: TRBJ2-2
abundance: few
d_gene: .
CDR3aa: CASSLRGAGTGELFF
CDR3nt: TGTGCCAGCAGCTTGAGGGGGGCCGGCACCGGGGAGCTGTTTTTT